Below are 32 T cell receptor beta chains sequenced from a single sample in a study of T cells in women clearing cervical HPV infection. TCRdb keeps only in-frame clones here, not all; method: immunoSEQ multiplex PCR. This sample's table has about 20,000 clones. What was sequenced was blood buffy coat. All receptors derive from a woman aged 18 to 75 with a cervical HPV16 infection that either progressed to CIN3+ or cleared (not recorded which).

On this clone itself: Coverage ceases 3 residues before the CDR3 finishes, and the germline J gene fills in the end. V is TRBV11-1 and J is TRBJ2-7; TRBD2 agrees at 7 bases. This CDR3 region has 14 residues. Germline V gives CDR1 SGHAT, CDR2 FQDESV (reference sequence). V shed 4 bases and J 3 bases; nucleotides not matched to a gene: 6. Incomplete CDR3 DNA: TGTGCCAGCAGCTCAATGGGGGGGGGCTACGAG. Translated: CASSSMGGGYE. The entire CDR3 sequence reads CASSSMGGGYEQYF.

The CDR3: CAWSQDSTYGQYF. The sequenced CDR3 bases are TGTGCCTGGAGCCAGGACAGTACGTATGGT. This chain uses TRBV30 with TRBJ2-4, with D perhaps matching TRBD1 (6 bases). From the germline J gene comes the end of the CDR3, since the read stops 3 residues before it. The CDR3 sequence is 13 residues long. Germline lookup yields CDR1 GTSNPN and CDR2 SVGIG (reference sequence).

A remark on this clone: The read terminates 3 residues ahead of where the CDR3 ends, so the germline J gene completes it. The rearrangement joins TRBV19 to TRBJ2-1; possible D gene TRBD2, 7 bases. The CDR3 sequence is 15 residues long. Germline CDR1 is LNHDA and CDR2 is SQIVND (reference sequence). Trimming cost V 1 base and J 2 bases, with 9 bases left between them. The CDR3 loop reads CASSIAGGPYNEQFF. The DNA read from the CDR3 is TGTGCCAGTAGTATAGCGGGGGGCCCCTACAATGAG.

A remark on this clone: The read ends 3 residues shy of where the CDR3 ends; the end is completed using the germline J gene. The chain has TRBV30 and TRBJ2-1; 8 nucleotides agree with TRBD1. This CDR3 spans 16 amino acids. V shed 4 bases, J shed 2 bases, and the junction held 10 bases outside the gene matches. CDR1 and CDR2 (germline): GTSNPN, SVGIG (reference sequence). The part of the CDR3 DNA that was read is TGTGCCTGGATGAACCGGGACAGGCTGACCTACAATGAG. Translating gives CAWMNRDRLTYNE. The entire CDR3 reads CAWMNRDRLTYNEQFF.

Turning to this clone: With the read ending 3 residues before the CDR3 end, the germline J gene is used to fill in that end. The genes are TRBV6-2 or TRBV6-3 and TRBJ1-4; 8 bases are a match to TRBD1. Germline V gene data show CDR1 as MNHEY and CDR2 as SVGEGT. The CDR3 has 15 amino acids. The DNA read from the CDR3 is TGTGCCAGCAGTGTTTCCGGACAGGGTGATTCACCA. Its protein is CASSVSGQGDSP. Given in full, the CDR3 is CASSVSGQGDSPLFF.

Comment on this clone: The read ends 3 residues before the CDR3 terminus; that terminus is restored from the germline J gene. The chain couples TRBV20-1 to TRBJ2-3, with 9 bases that match TRBD2. This CDR3 contains 16 residues. Germline CDR1 reads DFQATT; CDR2 reads SNEGSKA (reference sequence). After removal of 0 bases from V and 2 bases from J, the junction contained 6 bases not matched to a gene. The DNA read from the CDR3 is TGCAGTGCTAGAGATTATCGCGGGGGGGACACAGATACG. This gives the protein CSARDYRGGDTDT. The CDR3 as a whole reads CSARDYRGGDTDTQYF.

The part of the CDR3 DNA that was read is TGTGCCAGCAGTGAAAGGCGGCGGGACGAG. It encodes CASSERRRDE. The whole CDR3 protein is CASSERRRDEQYF. V usage is TRBV6-1 and J usage is TRBJ2-7; a weak D match, TRBD2 (5 bases). Read coverage stops 3 residues before the CDR3 terminus; the germline J gene supplies the remainder. The V end lost 2 bases, the J end lost 5 bases, and 10 bases lay between the germline ends. The CDR3 totals 13 residues. CDR1 and CDR2 from the germline V gene are MNHNS and SASEGT.

As for this clone: The CDR3 goes on 3 residues after the read ends, and that part is filled in from the germline J gene. The chain recombines TRBV5-1 with TRBJ2-1; no reliable D call. Germline CDR1 SGHRS, CDR2 YFSETQ. With 0 bases removed from V and 9 bases from J, the gap between germline ends came to 10 bases. The CDR3 runs to 13 residues. The CDR3 is CASSLDRGVEQFF. The covered CDR3 bases are TGCGCCAGCAGCTTGGACCGCGGTGTTGAG.

A note on this clone: Read coverage stops 3 residues before the CDR3 terminus; the germline J gene supplies the remainder. This chain joins TRBV5-1 and TRBJ1-1; D is possibly TRBD1 (5 bases). Trimming stripped 0 bases from V and 5 bases from J, with 14 bases between. CDR3 size: 15 residues. Germline CDR1 SGHRS, CDR2 YFSETQ. The CDR3 loop reads CASSLEFGGLTEAFF. Partial CDR3 DNA: TGCGCCAGCAGCTTGGAGTTCGGGGGATTGACTGAA.

On this clone: The CDR3 end falls 3 residues outside the read, so it is completed with the germline J gene. The rearrangement joins TRBV5-1 to TRBJ2-1, with D possibly being TRBD1 (6 bases). Per the germline V gene, CDR1 is SGHRS and CDR2 is YFSETQ. V lost 7 bases and J 7 bases, leaving 18 bases between the germline ends. This CDR3 comprises 14 residues. The CDR3 DNA, read in part, is TGCGCCAGCGGCCTCGCAGGGGTTTCGAATGAG. As protein: CASGLAGVSNE. In full, the CDR3 reads CASGLAGVSNEQFF.

The covered CDR3 bases are TGTGCCAGCAGCTTAGTCTCTGGGGGCCGAGAGACG. This encodes CASSLVSGGRET. The entire CDR3 is CASSLVSGGRETQYF. This sequence joins TRBV7-2 and TRBJ2-3, with D maybe TRBD1 (6 bases). The read terminates 3 residues before the CDR3 end, so the remaining end is supplied by the germline J gene. Germline lookup yields CDR1 SGHTA and CDR2 FQGNSA. The CDR3 is 15 residues long.

Points on this clone: The read terminates 3 residues ahead of where the CDR3 ends, so the germline J gene completes it. The chain links TRBV18 to TRBJ1-2, with 7 bases fitting TRBD1. The CDR3 runs 14 residues. In germline, CDR1 is KGHSH, CDR2 LQKENI. The CDR3 loop reads CASSPDQGVRDYTF. The sequenced CDR3 bases are TGTGCCAGCTCACCGGATCAGGGGGTGCGAGAC.

About this clone itself: A read error may account for a junction end that differs from germline. The read falls 3 residues short of the CDR3 end, and the missing part is taken from the germline J gene. The genes are TRBV18 and TRBJ1-2; TRBD1 might be the D (6 bases). The germline CDR1 and CDR2 sequences are KGHSH and LQKENI. There are 17 residues in the CDR3. The CDR3: CASSPRVTGTSYNGYTF. The sequenced CDR3 bases are TGTGCCAGCTCACCACGGGTTACAGGGACCTCCTACAATGGG.

With regard to this clone: The read halts 3 residues ahead of the CDR3 end, with the missing end drawn from the germline J gene. The chain uses TRBV7-2 and TRBJ2-3; 15 nucleotides line up with TRBD2. Germline CDR1 reads SGHTA; CDR2 reads FQGNSA. The CDR3 has 15 residues. This CDR3 reads CASSPGLAGGETQYF. CDR3 bases read: TGTGCCAGCAGCCCGGGACTAGCGGGGGGAGAGACG.

As for this clone: The CDR3 extends 3 residues past the end of the read, so its final part is completed from the germline J gene. The chain carries TRBV2 and TRBJ1-6; D uncertain. V lost 8 bases and J lost 8, with 16 bases in between. The CDR3 runs to 14 residues. Germline V gives CDR1 SNHLY, CDR2 FYNNEI. CDR3: CASRVRGLDSPLHF. The covered CDR3 bases are TGTGCCAGCCGGGTCCGCGGGCTCGATTCACCC.

A word on this clone: Read sequence stops 3 residues before the CDR3 end, and the germline J gene provides the missing end. The chain recombines TRBV7-6 with TRBJ2-5; tentatively, D is TRBD1 (5 bases). Trimming took off 5 bases at V and 1 base at J, with 11 bases between the two ends. The length of the CDR3 is 14 residues. CDR1 is SGHVS and CDR2 is FNYEAQ in the germline V gene. CDR3 region: CASSRRQIQETQYF. The part of the CDR3 DNA that was read is TGTGCCAGCAGCCGCAGACAGATCCAAGAGACC.

Note on this clone: The sequenced fragment ends 3 residues before the CDR3 boundary, so the rest is inferred from the germline J gene. This chain uses TRBV6-2 or TRBV6-3 with TRBJ2-3; D is possibly TRBD2 (7 bases). The CDR3 spans 15 residues. Per the germline V gene, CDR1 is MNHEY and CDR2 is SVGEGT. The covered CDR3 bases are TGTGCCAGCAGTTACTCGATGGGGGCGGGAGAGACG. It yields the protein CASSYSMGAGET. The CDR3 in full is CASSYSMGAGETQYF.

This clone is deemed medium-sized by its frequency. The CDR3 loop is CASSLAPGELFF. CDR3 DNA (partial): TGCGCCAGCAGCTTGGCTCCCGGGGAG. The chain links TRBV5-1 to TRBJ2-2; D gene unclear. The missing CDR3 end, 3 residues past where the read stops, is filled in from the germline J gene. The ends were cut back, 0 bases at V and 6 bases at J, with 3 bases in the middle. The V gene's germline CDR1 is SGHRS and CDR2 YFSETQ. The CDR3 contains 12 residues.

Details on this clone: The CDR3 end is not reached by the read, which stops 3 residues before it; the germline J gene fills it in. The chain employs TRBV18 and TRBJ1-1; D is unresolved. In germline, CDR1 is KGHSH, CDR2 LQKENI. Trimming pared 4 bases from V and 6 bases from J, leaving 12 bases between. The CDR3 contains 13 residues. Partial CDR3 DNA: TGTGCCAGCTCACAGGCGGGGTCCCCTGAA. It codes for CASSQAGSPE. The full CDR3 protein reads CASSQAGSPEAFF. Full variable domain (remainder filled in from reference TRBV18 and TRBJ1-1): NAGVMQNPRHLVRRRGQEARLRCSPMKGHSHVYWYRQLPEEGLKFMVYLQKENIIDESGMPKERFSAEFPKEGPSILRIQQVVRGDSAAYFCASSQAGSPEAFFGQGTRLTVV.

Note on this clone: The read terminates 3 residues ahead of where the CDR3 ends, so the germline J gene completes it. The rearrangement joins TRBV30 to TRBJ2-7; D assignment may be TRBD1 or TRBD2 (5 bases each). The germline V and J ends were trimmed by 3 bases and 2 bases, with 14 bases remaining between them. CDR1 is GTSNPN and CDR2 is SVGIG in the germline V gene (reference sequence). This CDR3 has 14 amino acids. Partial CDR3 DNA: TGTGCCTGGAGGAGGGGTCCCCAACCCTACGAG. Amino acids: CAWRRGPQPYE. In full, the CDR3 is CAWRRGPQPYEQYF. Full variable domain (rest looked up from reference TRBV30 and TRBJ2-7): SQTIHQWPATLVQPVGSPLSLECTVEGTSNPNLYWYRQAAGRGLQLLFYSVGIGQISSEVPQNLSASRPQDRQFILSSKKLLLSDSGFYLCAWRRGPQPYEQYFGPGTRLTVT.

For this clone: Read coverage stops 3 residues before the CDR3 terminus; the germline J gene supplies the remainder. The chain recombines TRBV7-9 with TRBJ2-3; tentatively, D is TRBD2 (6 bases). Germline V CDR1 and CDR2: SEHNR, FQNEAQ (reference sequence). Trimming took off 5 bases at V and 5 bases at J, with 17 bases between the two ends. This CDR3 spans 15 amino acids. CDR3 region: CASSRAGYDGDTQYF. The CDR3 bases that were read are TGTGCCAGCAGCCGCGCGGGGTACGACGGAGATACG.

Remarks on this clone: The sequenced fragment ends 3 residues before the CDR3 boundary, so the rest is inferred from the germline J gene. The gene calls are TRBV7-9 and TRBJ1-6, with D possibly matching TRBD1 (5 bases). The ends were cut back, 0 bases at V and 8 bases at J, with 11 bases in the middle. Germline assignment: CDR1 SEHNR and CDR2 FQNEAQ (reference sequence). The CDR3 is made up of 15 amino acids. CDR3 sequence reads: CASSLAGGSDSPLHF. The DNA read from the CDR3 is TGTGCCAGCAGCTTAGCGGGGGGGTCGGATTCACCC.

On this clone: The missing CDR3 end, 3 residues past where the read stops, is filled in from the germline J gene. The chain uses TRBV27 and TRBJ2-1; TRBD2 aligns across 7 bases. With 6 bases clipped from V and 0 bases from J, the junction kept 2 bases outside the gene matches. Germline loops: CDR1 MNHEY, CDR2 SMNVEV (reference sequence). CDR3 length equals 14 residues. CDR3 DNA (partial): TGTGCCAGCAGATGGGGGGGCTCCTACAATGAG. This codes for CASRWGGSYNE. From start to end, the CDR3 is CASRWGGSYNEQFF.

Comment on this clone: Read data end 3 residues before the CDR3 end; the end is taken from the germline J gene. The chain carries TRBV30 and TRBJ1-4; TRBD1 is a possible D gene (6 bases). The CDR3 is 16 amino acids. Germline lookup yields CDR1 GTSNPN and CDR2 SVGIG (reference sequence). V shed 1 base and J shed 1 base, with 13 bases lying between them. The CDR3 loop reads CAWSGGGWRTNEKLFF. CDR3 DNA (partial): TGTGCCTGGAGTGGAGGGGGTTGGCGAACTAATGAAAAA.

To note about this clone: The read ends 3 residues before the CDR3 terminus; that terminus is restored from the germline J gene. This chain uses TRBV7-2 with TRBJ2-3; maybe TRBD2 (7 bases). Trimming removed 2 bases from V and 5 bases from J, with 14 bases in between. The germline gives CDR1 SGHTA, CDR2 FQGNSA. The CDR3 contains 15 residues. CDR3 DNA, as far as it was read: TGTGCCAGCAGCTTATGGGGGGGCCTGAAAGATACG. Translation gives CASSLWGGLKDT. The entire CDR3 protein reads CASSLWGGLKDTQYF.

On this clone: The read gets to within 3 residues of the CDR3 end, and the germline J gene fills in the rest. The chain couples TRBV7-9 to TRBJ2-2; tentatively, D is TRBD1 (5 bases). V shed 6 bases and J shed 6 bases, with 8 bases lying between them. This CDR3 comprises 12 residues. CDR1 and CDR2 (germline): SEHNR, FQNEAQ (reference sequence). The CDR3 reads CASRKTAGELFF. The CDR3 bases that were read are TGTGCCAGCAGAAAGACAGCCGGGGAG.

Note on this clone: The read is 3 residues too short to cover the CDR3 end, so that end is filled in from the germline J gene. The chain employs TRBV6-2 or TRBV6-3 and TRBJ2-7; TRBD2 matches at 7 bases. This CDR3 comprises 14 residues. Germline CDR1 reads MNHEY; CDR2 reads SVGEGT. The J segment lost 4 bases and the V segment lost 11 bases, leaving 14 bases of the junction unmatched. This CDR3 reads CAGAGEGSEYEQYF. Partial CDR3 DNA: TGTGCCGGGGCGGGGGAGGGCAGCGAGTACGAG.

With regard to this clone: The DNA ends 3 residues before the CDR3 does, and the rest of the CDR3 is filled in from the germline J gene. J is TRBJ1-6 and V is TRBV20-1; the D gene is possibly TRBD1 (6 bases). This CDR3 has 16 residues. Germline V lookup: CDR1 DFQATT, CDR2 SNEGSKA (reference sequence). With 0 bases removed from V and 6 bases from J, the gap between germline ends came to 15 bases. The CDR3: CSARDRETGANSPLHF. Partial CDR3 DNA: TGCAGTGCTAGAGATCGGGAGACAGGCGCTAATTCACCC.

About this clone: A junction end diverges from the germline sequence, so it may reflect a read error. The read gets to within 3 residues of the CDR3 end, and the germline J gene fills in the rest. V gene TRBV4-2 combines with J gene TRBJ2-2, with 11 bases that match TRBD2. Per germline, CDR1 LGHNA and CDR2 YNFKEQ. CDR3 length equals 16 residues. CDR3 amino acids: CASSQVAGGYTGELFF. CDR3 DNA (partial): TGCGCCAGCAGCCAAGTAGCGGGGGGGTACACCGGGGAG.

The part of the CDR3 DNA that was read is TGTGCCAGCCAACGGGTGGTGGATGAG. Its translation: CASQRVVDE. The full CDR3 is CASQRVVDEQFF. V gene TRBV7-2 combines with J gene TRBJ2-1, with D unresolved. The read finishes 3 residues shy of the CDR3 end, and the germline J gene is used to complete it. This CDR3 is built from 12 residues. V lost 8 bases and J 8 bases, leaving 13 bases between the germline ends. The germline CDR1 and CDR2 sequences are SGHTA and FQGNSA. Full variable domain (missing parts from reference TRBV7-2 and TRBJ2-1): GAGVSQSPSNKVTEKGKDVELRCDPISGHTALYWYRQSLGQGLEFLIYFQGNSAPDKSGLPSDRFSAERTGGSVSTLTIQRTQQEDSAVYLCASQRVVDEQFFGPGTRLTVL.

The CDR3: CASSVDSSYEQYF. CDR3 DNA (partial): TGTGCCAGCAGTGTGGACAGCTCCTACGAG. This chain connects TRBV6-1 to TRBJ2-7; maybe TRBD1 (6 bases). The read comes to an end 3 residues before the CDR3 does, leaving the germline J gene to fill in the end. This CDR3 region has 13 residues. The V end was cut by 4 bases, the J end by 0 bases, with 7 bases between. CDR1 is MNHNS and CDR2 is SASEGT in the germline V gene.

Partial CDR3 DNA: TGTGCCAGTAGTCGCCCAGACAGGGTGGACACAGATACC. Its translation: CASSRPDRVDTDT. The entire CDR3 protein is CASSRPDRVDTDTYTF. The chain uses TRBV19 and TRBJ1-2; 7 bases are shared with TRBD1. The CDR3 is cut off 3 residues early in the read; its end comes from the germline J gene. The CDR3 is 16 amino acids. In germline, CDR1 is LNHDA, CDR2 SQIVND (reference sequence).